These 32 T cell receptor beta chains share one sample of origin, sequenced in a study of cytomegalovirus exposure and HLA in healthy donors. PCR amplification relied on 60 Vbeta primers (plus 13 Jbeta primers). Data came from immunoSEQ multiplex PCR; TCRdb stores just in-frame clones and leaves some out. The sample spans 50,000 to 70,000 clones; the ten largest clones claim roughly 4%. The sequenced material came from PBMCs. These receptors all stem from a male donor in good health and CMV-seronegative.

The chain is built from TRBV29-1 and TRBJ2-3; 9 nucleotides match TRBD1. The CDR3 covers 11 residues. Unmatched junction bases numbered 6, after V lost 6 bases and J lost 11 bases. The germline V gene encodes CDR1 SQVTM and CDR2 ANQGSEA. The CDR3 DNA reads TGCAGCGTGACGCTGACAGGGGGGCAGTATTTT. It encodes CSVTLTGGQYF.

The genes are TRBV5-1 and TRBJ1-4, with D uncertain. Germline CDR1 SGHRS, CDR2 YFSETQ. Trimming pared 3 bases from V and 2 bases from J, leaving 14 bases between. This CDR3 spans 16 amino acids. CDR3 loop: CASSSVSPRTNEKLFF. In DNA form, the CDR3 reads TGCGCCAGCAGCTCCGTCTCCCCTAGGACTAATGAAAAACTGTTTTTT.

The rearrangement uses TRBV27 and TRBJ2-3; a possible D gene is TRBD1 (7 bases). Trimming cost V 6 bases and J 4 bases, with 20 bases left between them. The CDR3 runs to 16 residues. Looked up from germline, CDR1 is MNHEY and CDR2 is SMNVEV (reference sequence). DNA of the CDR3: TGTGCCAGCAGACCTGGGGGGACAGCCCTGCCAGATACGCAGTATTTT. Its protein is CASRPGGTALPDTQYF.

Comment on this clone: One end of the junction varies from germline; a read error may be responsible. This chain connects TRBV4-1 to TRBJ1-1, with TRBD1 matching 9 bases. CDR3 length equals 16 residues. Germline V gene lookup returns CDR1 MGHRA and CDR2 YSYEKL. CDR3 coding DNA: TGCGCCAACAGCCAAGATCGGGACAGGGCGAACACTGAAGCTTTCTTT. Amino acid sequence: CANSQDRDRANTEAFF.

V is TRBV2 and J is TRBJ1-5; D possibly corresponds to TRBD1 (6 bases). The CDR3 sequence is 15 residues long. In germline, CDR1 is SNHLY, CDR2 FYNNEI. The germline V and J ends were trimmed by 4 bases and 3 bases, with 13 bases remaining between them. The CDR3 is CASSVAGVNNQPQHF. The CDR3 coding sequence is TGTGCCAGCAGTGTCGCAGGGGTGAACAATCAGCCCCAGCATTTT.

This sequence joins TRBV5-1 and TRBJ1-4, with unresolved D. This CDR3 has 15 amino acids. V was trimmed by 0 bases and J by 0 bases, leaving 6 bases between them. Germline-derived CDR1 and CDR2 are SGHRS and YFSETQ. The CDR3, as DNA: TGCGCCAGCAGCTTGGCGGTGGCAACTAATGAAAAACTGTTTTTT. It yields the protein CASSLAVATNEKLFF. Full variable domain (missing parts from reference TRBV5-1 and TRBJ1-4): KAGVTQTPRYLIKTRGQQVTLSCSPISGHRSVSWYQQTPGQGLQFLFEYFSETQRNKGNFPGRFSGRQFSNSRSEMNVSTLELGDSALYLCASSLAVATNEKLFFGSGTQLSVL.

Here the CDR3 DNA reads TGCGCCAGCAGCTTGTCGACAGGGCCCTTTTTAGAGCAGTACTTC. As protein: CASSLSTGPFLEQYF. The chain couples TRBV5-1 to TRBJ2-7, with 7 bases aligning to TRBD1. V shed 1 base and J 7 bases; nucleotides not matched to a gene: 11. The CDR3 loop spans 15 amino acids. In germline, CDR1 is SGHRS, CDR2 YFSETQ.

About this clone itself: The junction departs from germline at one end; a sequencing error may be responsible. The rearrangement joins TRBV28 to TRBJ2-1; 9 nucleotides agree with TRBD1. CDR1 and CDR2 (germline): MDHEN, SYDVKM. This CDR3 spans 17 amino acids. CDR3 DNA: TGTGCCAGCAGTTTATCGACAGGGGGGCCCTCCGACAATGAGCAGTTCTTC. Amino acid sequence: CASSLSTGGPSDNEQFF.

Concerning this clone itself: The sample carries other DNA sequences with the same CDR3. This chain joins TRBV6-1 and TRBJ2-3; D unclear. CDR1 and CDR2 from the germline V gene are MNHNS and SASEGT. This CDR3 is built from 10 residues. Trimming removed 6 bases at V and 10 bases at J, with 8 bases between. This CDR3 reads CASSLVAQYF. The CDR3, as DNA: TGTGCCAGCAGCCTAGTTGCGCAGTATTTT.

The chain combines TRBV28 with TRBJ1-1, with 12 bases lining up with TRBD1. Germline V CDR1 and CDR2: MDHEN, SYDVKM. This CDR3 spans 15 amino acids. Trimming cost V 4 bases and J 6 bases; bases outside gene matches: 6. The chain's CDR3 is CASSSAGTGGSEAFF. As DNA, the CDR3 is TGTGCCAGCAGTTCGGCCGGGACAGGGGGCTCTGAAGCTTTCTTT.

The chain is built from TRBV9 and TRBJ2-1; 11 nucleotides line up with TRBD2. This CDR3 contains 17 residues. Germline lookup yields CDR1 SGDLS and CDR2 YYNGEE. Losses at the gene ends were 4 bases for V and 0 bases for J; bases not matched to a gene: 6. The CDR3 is CASSPRTSGLSYNEQFF. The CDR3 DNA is TGTGCCAGCAGCCCGCGGACTAGCGGGCTCTCCTACAATGAGCAGTTCTTC.

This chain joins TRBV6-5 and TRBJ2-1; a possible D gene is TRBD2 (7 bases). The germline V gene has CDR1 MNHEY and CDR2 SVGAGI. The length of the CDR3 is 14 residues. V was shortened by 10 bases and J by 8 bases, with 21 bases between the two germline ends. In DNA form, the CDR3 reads TGTGCCACCCGACTAGCTCCTCAGGGGTATGAGCAGTTCTTC. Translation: CATRLAPQGYEQFF.

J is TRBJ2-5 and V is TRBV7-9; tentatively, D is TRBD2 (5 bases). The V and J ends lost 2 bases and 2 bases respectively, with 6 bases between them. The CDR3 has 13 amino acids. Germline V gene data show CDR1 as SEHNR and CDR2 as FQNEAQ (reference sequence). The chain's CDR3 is CASSLRGQETQYF. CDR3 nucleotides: TGTGCCAGCAGCTTACGGGGTCAAGAGACCCAGTACTTC. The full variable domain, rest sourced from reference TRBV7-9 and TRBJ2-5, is DTGVSQNPRHKITKRGQNVTFRCDPISEHNRLYWYRQTLGQGPEFLTYFQNEAQLEKSRLLSDRFSAERPKGSFSTLEIQRTEQGDSAMYLCASSLRGQETQYFGPGTRLLVL.

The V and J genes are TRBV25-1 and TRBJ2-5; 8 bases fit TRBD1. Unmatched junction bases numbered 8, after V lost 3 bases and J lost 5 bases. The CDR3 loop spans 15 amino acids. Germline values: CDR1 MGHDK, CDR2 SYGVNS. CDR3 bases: TGTGCCAGCAGTGATTACGGACAGGGCCCGGAGACCCAGTACTTC. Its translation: CASSDYGQGPETQYF.

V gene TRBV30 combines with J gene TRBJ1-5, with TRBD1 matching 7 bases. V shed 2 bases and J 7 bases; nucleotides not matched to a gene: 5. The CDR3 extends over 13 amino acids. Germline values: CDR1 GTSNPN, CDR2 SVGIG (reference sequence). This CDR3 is CAWSRQGGQPQHF. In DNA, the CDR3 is TGTGCCTGGAGTCGACAGGGAGGCCAGCCCCAGCATTTT.

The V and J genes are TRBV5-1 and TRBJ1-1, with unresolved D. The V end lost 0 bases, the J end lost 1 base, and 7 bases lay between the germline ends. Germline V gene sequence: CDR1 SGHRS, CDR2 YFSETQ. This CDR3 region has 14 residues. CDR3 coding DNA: TGCGCCAGCAGCTTGGCCCTCAGGAACACTGAAGCTTTCTTT. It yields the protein CASSLALRNTEAFF.

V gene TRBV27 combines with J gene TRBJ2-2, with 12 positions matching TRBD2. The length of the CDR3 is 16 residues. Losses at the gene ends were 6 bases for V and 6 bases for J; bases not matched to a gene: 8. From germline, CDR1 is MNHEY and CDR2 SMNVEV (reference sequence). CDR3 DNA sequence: TGTGCCAGCAGCGATCTAGCGGGAGGGCCGGCCGGGGAGCTGTTTTTT. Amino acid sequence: CASSDLAGGPAGELFF.

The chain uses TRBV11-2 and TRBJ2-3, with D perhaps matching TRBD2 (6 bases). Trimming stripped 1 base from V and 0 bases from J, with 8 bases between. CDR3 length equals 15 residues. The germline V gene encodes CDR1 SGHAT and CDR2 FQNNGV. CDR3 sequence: CASSLGGGSTDTQYF. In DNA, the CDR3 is TGTGCCAGCAGCTTAGGCGGAGGGAGCACAGATACGCAGTATTTT.

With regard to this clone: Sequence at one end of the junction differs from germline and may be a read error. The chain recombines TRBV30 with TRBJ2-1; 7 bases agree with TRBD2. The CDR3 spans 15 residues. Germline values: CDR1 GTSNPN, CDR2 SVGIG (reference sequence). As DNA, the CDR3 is TGTGCCGGGAGCCCCTGGACTAGTGGCGGCAATGAGCAGTTCTTC. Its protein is CAGSPWTSGGNEQFF.

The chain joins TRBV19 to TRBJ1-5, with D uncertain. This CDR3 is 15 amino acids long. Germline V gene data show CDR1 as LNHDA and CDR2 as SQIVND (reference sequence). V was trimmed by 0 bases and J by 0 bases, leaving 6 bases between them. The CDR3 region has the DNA TGTGCCAGTAGTATAGAGGCAAGTAGCAATCAGCCCCAGCATTTT. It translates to CASSIEASSNQPQHF. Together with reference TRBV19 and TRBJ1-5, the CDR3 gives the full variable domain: DGGITQSPKYLFRKEGQNVTLSCEQNLNHDAMYWYRQDPGQGLRLIYYSQIVNDFQKGDIAEGYSVSREKKESFPLTVTSAQKNPTAFYLCASSIEASSNQPQHFGDGTRLSIL.

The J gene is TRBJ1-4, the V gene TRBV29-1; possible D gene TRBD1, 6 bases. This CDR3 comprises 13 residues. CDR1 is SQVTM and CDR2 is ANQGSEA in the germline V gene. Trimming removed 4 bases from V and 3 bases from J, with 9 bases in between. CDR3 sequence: CSVAGAANEKLFF. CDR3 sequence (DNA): TGCAGCGTTGCAGGGGCGGCTAATGAAAAACTGTTTTTT.

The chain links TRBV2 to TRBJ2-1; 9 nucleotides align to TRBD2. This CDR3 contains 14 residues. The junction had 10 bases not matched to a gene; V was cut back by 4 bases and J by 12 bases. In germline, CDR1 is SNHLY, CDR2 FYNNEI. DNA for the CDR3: TGTGCCAGCAGTGGGGCGGGAGCGGGGGGAGGGCAGTTCTTC. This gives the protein CASSGAGAGGGQFF.

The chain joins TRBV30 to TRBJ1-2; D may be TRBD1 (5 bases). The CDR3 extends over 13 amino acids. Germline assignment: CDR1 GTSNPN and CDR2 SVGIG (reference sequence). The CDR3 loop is CASGEDVVYGYTF. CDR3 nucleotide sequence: TGTGCGTCGGGGGAGGATGTTGTTTATGGCTACACCTTC.

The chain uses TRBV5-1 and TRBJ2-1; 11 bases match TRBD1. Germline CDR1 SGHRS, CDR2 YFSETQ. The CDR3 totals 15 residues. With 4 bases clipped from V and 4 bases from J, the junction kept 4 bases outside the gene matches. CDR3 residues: CASSRGTGGYNEQFF. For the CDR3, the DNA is TGCGCCAGCAGCCGGGGGACAGGGGGATACAATGAGCAGTTCTTC.

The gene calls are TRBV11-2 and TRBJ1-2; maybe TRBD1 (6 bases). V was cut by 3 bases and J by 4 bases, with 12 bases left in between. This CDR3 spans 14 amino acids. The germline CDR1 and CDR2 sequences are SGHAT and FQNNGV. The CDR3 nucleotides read TGTGCCAGCAGCTTGTTGAACAGGGCCTATGGCTACACCTTC. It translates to CASSLLNRAYGYTF.

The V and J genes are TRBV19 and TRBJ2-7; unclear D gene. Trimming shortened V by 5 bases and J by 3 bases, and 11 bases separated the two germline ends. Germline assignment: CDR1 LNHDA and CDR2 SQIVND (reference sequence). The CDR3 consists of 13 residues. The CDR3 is CASSALGVYEQYF. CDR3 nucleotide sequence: TGTGCCAGTAGTGCTTTAGGAGTCTACGAGCAGTACTTC.

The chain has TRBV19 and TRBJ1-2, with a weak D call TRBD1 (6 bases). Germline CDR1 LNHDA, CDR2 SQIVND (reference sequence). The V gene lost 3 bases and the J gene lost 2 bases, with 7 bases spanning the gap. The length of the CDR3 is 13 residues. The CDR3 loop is CASSIDRNYGYTF. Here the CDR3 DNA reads TGTGCCAGTAGTATTGACAGGAACTATGGCTACACCTTC.

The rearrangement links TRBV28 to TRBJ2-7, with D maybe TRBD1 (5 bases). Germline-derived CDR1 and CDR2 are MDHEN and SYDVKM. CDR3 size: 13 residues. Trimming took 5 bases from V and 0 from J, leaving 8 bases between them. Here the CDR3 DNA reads TGTGCCAGCAGTGGGGCGATCTCCTACGAGCAGTACTTC. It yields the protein CASSGAISYEQYF.

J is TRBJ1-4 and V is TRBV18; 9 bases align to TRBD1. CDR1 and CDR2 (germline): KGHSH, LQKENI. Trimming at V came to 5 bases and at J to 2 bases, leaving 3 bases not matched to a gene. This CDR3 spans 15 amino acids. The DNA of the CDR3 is TGTGCCAGCTCAACAGGGACAGGGACTAATGAAAAACTGTTTTTT. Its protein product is CASSTGTGTNEKLFF.

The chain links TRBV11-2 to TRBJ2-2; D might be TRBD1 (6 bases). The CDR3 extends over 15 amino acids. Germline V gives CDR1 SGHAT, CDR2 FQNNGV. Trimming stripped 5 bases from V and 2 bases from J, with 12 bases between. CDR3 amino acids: CASSRNRVNTGELFF. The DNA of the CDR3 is TGTGCCAGCAGCCGGAACAGGGTTAACACCGGGGAGCTGTTTTTT.

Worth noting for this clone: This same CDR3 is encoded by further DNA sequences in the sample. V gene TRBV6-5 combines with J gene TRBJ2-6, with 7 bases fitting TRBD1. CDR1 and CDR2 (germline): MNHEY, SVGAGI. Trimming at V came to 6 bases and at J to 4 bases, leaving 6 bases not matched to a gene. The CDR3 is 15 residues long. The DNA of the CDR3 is TGTGCCAGCAGCAGCGACAGGGCGGGGGCCAACGTCCTGACTTTC. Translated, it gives CASSSDRAGANVLTF.

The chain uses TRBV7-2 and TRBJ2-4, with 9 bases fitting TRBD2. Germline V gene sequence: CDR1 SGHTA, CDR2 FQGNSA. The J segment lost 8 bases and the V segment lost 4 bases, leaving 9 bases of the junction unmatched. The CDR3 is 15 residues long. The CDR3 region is CASSSLSGRADIQYF. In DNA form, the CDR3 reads TGTGCCAGCAGCTCCCTTAGCGGGAGAGCGGACATTCAGTACTTC.